The clone carrying this T cell receptor beta chain was seen a few times. This sample was included in a study of cytotoxic CD8 clonotypes in ibrutinib-treated CLL. As for the study in general: Response sampling took place at median approximately 12 months of treatment, range 6 to 36.

Germline values: CDR1 GTSNPN, CDR2 SVGIG (reference sequence). V lost 4 bases and J 0 bases, leaving 16 bases between the germline ends. The length of the CDR3 is 16 residues. TCRdb's copy holds only in-frame clones and misses some; the assay was immunoSEQ multiplex PCR. The repertoire holds about 300,000 clones, with 67% as singletons. The sequencing here drew on PBMCs, taken after 36 months of ibrutinib treatment. V is TRBV30 and J is TRBJ1-5, with unresolved D. This receptor was identified in a human donor with chronic lymphocytic leukemia. CDR3 loop: CAWNGRVRLSNQPQHF. The CDR3 region has the DNA TGTGCCTGGAACGGCCGAGTACGCCTTAGCAATCAGCCCCAGCATTTT.